These 14 T cell receptor beta chains were all obtained from the same sample, sequenced in a study of T cell changes during pregnancy in multiple sclerosis. Using immunoSEQ multiplex PCR, the repertoire was profiled, and TCRdb retains in-frame clones only, with some absent. This sample has around 70,000 clones; 90% to 95% occur once, and the top ten carry more than 0.45%. The sequenced sample was peripheral blood, obtained in the third trimester of pregnancy. The receptor source for this set is a female donor with multiple sclerosis, enrolled in a pregnancy study.

The table lists this clone with a count of one. The chain uses TRBV14 and TRBJ2-5, with 7 bases that match TRBD1. This CDR3 region has 14 residues. Per the germline V gene, CDR1 is SGHDN and CDR2 is FVKESK. The junction had 3 bases not matched to a gene; V was cut back by 0 bases and J by 5 bases. The CDR3 region has the DNA TGTGCCAGCAGCCAAGAACAGGGGCGGGAGACCCAGTACTTC. It yields the protein CASSQEQGRETQYF.

V is TRBV29-1 and J is TRBJ1-4; the D gene is possibly TRBD1 (5 bases). V dropped 7 bases and J dropped 3 bases, with 12 bases sitting between them. CDR1 and CDR2 from the germline V gene are SQVTM and ANQGSEA. This CDR3 is built from 13 residues. The CDR3 loop reads CSAEGEANEKLFF. CDR3 nucleotides: TGCAGCGCAGAAGGGGAGGCTAATGAAAAACTGTTTTTT.

This clone was seen just once. The chain combines TRBV5-4 with TRBJ2-7, with D uncertain. Trimming pared 0 bases from V and 2 bases from J, leaving 6 bases between. Germline CDR1 SGHNT, CDR2 YYREEE (reference sequence). The length of the CDR3 is 13 residues. This CDR3 reads CASSLGRTYEQYF. The CDR3 DNA reads TGTGCCAGCAGCTTGGGCAGAACCTACGAGCAGTACTTC. The variable domain in full, completed from reference TRBV5-4 and TRBJ2-7, reads ETGVTQSPTHLIKTRGQQVTLRCSSQSGHNTVSWYQQALGQGPQFIFQYYREEENGRGNFPPRFSGLQFPNYSSELNVNALELDDSALYLCASSLGRTYEQYFGPGTRLTVT.

The rearrangement joins TRBV7-2 to TRBJ1-1; possible D gene TRBD1, 6 bases. Trimming cost V 1 base and J 3 bases, with 9 bases left between them. This CDR3 has 14 residues. Germline assignment: CDR1 SGHTA and CDR2 FQGNSA. CDR3 sequence: CASSLVAGDTEAFF. The DNA for the CDR3 is TGTGCCAGCAGCTTAGTTGCAGGGGACACTGAAGCTTTCTTT.

Only one count was recorded for this clone. The chain uses TRBV19 and TRBJ1-2; 10 bases map to TRBD1. Looked up from germline, CDR1 is LNHDA and CDR2 is SQIVND (reference sequence). With 1 base clipped from V and 2 bases from J, the junction kept 10 bases outside the gene matches. The CDR3 contains 18 residues. The CDR3 coding sequence is TGTGCCAGTAGTATAGTAGGGCACCCGGGACAGGGGAACTATGGCTACACCTTC. Amino acids: CASSIVGHPGQGNYGYTF.

V usage is TRBV9 and J usage is TRBJ2-1, with 8 nucleotides matching TRBD2. Germline V gene lookup returns CDR1 SGDLS and CDR2 YYNGEE. V gave up 0 bases and J gave up 7 bases; unmatched junction bases: 9. This CDR3 is 16 amino acids long. The CDR3 region has the DNA TGTGCCAGCAGCGTAGCCCGTGGCGGGGGGAATAATGAGCAGTTCTTC. Translating gives CASSVARGGGNNEQFF.

The gene calls are TRBV6-1 and TRBJ1-2, with TRBD1 identical over 8 bases. In germline, CDR1 is MNHNS, CDR2 SASEGT. With V trimmed by 0 bases and J by 1 base, 7 bases remained unmatched. The CDR3 has 17 amino acids. CDR3 loop: CASSEAPDRAFNYGYTF. The CDR3 DNA sequence: TGTGCCAGCAGTGAAGCCCCGGACAGGGCCTTTAACTATGGCTACACCTTC.

This chain links TRBV5-1 with TRBJ2-1; TRBD2 matches 9 bases. CDR1 and CDR2 from the germline V gene are SGHRS and YFSETQ. V trimming: 1 base; J trimming: 8 bases; junction bases outside the gene matches: 13. The CDR3 runs to 17 residues. The CDR3 DNA sequence: TGCGCCAGCAGCTTGCAAGACGCGGGGGGGCCGTTCGATGAGCAGTTCTTC. This codes for CASSLQDAGGPFDEQFF.

The chain recombines TRBV27 with TRBJ1-5; TRBD1 aligns across 8 bases. CDR3 length: 14 amino acids. Germline CDR1 and CDR2: MNHEY and SMNVEV (reference sequence). V trimming: 5 bases; J trimming: 7 bases; junction bases outside the gene matches: 7. Here the CDR3 reads CASSHNQGAQPQHF. DNA for the CDR3: TGTGCCAGCAGTCACAACCAGGGGGCCCAGCCCCAGCATTTT.

The V gene is TRBV9, the J gene TRBJ1-6, with D possibly matching TRBD1 (6 bases). V was clipped by 4 bases and J by 7 bases, with 15 bases between them. Germline V gives CDR1 SGDLS, CDR2 YYNGEE. CDR3 length: 15 amino acids. The CDR3 reads CASSPLQGVNSPLHF. The CDR3 nucleotides are TGTGCCAGCAGCCCCCTACAGGGAGTCAATTCACCCCTCCACTTT.

J is TRBJ1-1 and V is TRBV12-5; TRBD1 matches at 7 bases. V gave up 3 bases and J gave up 9 bases; unmatched junction bases: 16. The CDR3 totals 16 residues. CDR1 and CDR2 (germline): LGHNT, FRNRAP. CDR3 sequence: CASGLTPGQSLTQAFF. As DNA, the CDR3 is TGTGCTAGTGGTTTAACCCCGGGACAGTCTCTGACCCAAGCTTTCTTT.

J is TRBJ1-2 and V is TRBV6-1; D not certain. Germline CDR1 is MNHNS and CDR2 is SASEGT. Trimming removed 8 bases at V and 1 base at J, with 8 bases between. This CDR3 has 12 amino acids. The CDR3 bases are TGTGCCAGCGCCGGACTTAACTATGGCTACACCTTC. Protein: CASAGLNYGYTF.

This clone appeared a single time. The chain has TRBV7-2 and TRBJ1-1; the D gene is possibly TRBD1 (5 bases). Germline lookup yields CDR1 SGHTA and CDR2 FQGNSA. The length of the CDR3 is 18 residues. The V and J ends lost 3 bases and 1 base respectively, with 21 bases between them. In nucleotides, the CDR3 is TGTGCCAGCAGCTTGGGGCCATCATCCCCCTCTAGGAACACTGAAGCTTTCTTT. Residues: CASSLGPSSPSRNTEAFF.

In its sample, this clone was seen once. The J gene is TRBJ1-2, the V gene TRBV9; D is perhaps TRBD1 (5 bases). The V and J ends lost 4 bases and 4 bases respectively, with 17 bases between them. Per the germline V gene, CDR1 is SGDLS and CDR2 is YYNGEE. This CDR3 has 15 amino acids. CDR3 in amino acids: CASSPHRSAPYGYTF. CDR3 DNA: TGTGCCAGCAGCCCGCACAGGAGTGCCCCCTATGGCTACACCTTC.